One sample yielded the 15 T cell receptor beta chains listed below, sequenced in a study of T cell responses to AZD1222 COVID-19 vaccine (dated by TCRdb to the early 2020s). According to the study, the label for this sample's time point signals: baseline before first vaccination. The protocol used for the library was the immunoSEQ multiplex PCR assay. TCRdb limited this immuneACCESS table to in-frame rearrangements with V and J called. A share of clones is missing; checked studies link under half to unresolved V genes, and the rest is unexplained. Present in this sample are 150,000 to 200,000 clones, 85% to 90% of which were seen just once. The top ten clonotypes cover about 6.9% of the sample. The material was peripheral blood, obtained on day 0 of AZD1222 vaccination. These receptors came from an adult in good health.

The chain carries TRBV24-1 and TRBJ2-7; D unclear. Trimming left V 3 bases short and J 2 bases short, with 19 bases between. The CDR3 totals 17 residues. The germline CDR1 and CDR2 sequences are KGHDR and SFDVKD. This CDR3 is CATSDQLLSTYTYEQYV. CDR3 in DNA: TGTGCCACCAGTGATCAGTTACTTAGTACGTACACCTACGAGCAGTACGTC.

The chain joins TRBV5-1 to TRBJ2-7, with a weak D call TRBD2 (5 bases). The CDR3 runs 13 residues. V lost 0 bases and J 4 bases, leaving 8 bases between the germline ends. CDR1 and CDR2 from the germline V gene are SGHRS and YFSETQ. CDR3 loop: CASSLVSGYEQYV. The CDR3 DNA sequence: TGCGCCAGCAGCTTGGTGTCGGGGTACGAGCAGTACGTC.

V is TRBV19 and J is TRBJ2-6; possibly TRBD1 or TRBD2 for D (6 bases each). V was trimmed by 3 bases and J by 1 base, leaving 16 bases between them. The CDR3 is 18 residues long. CDR1 and CDR2 from the germline V gene are LNHDA and SQIVND (reference sequence). The CDR3 region has the DNA TGTGCCAGTAGTATCTTGGGGGGCAGGCTATCTGGGGCCAACGTCCTGACTTTC. The encoded protein is CASSILGGRLSGANVLTF.

The rearrangement links TRBV6-5 to TRBJ2-7; TRBD1 is a possible D gene (6 bases). Trimming took off 6 bases at V and 2 bases at J, with 14 bases between the two ends. Germline CDR1 MNHEY, CDR2 SVGAGI. This CDR3 has 14 amino acids. The CDR3 reads CASRDQGTPYEQYF. The CDR3 DNA is TGTGCCAGCAGGGATCAGGGGACCCCCTACGAGCAGTACTTC.

This chain connects TRBV7-3 to TRBJ2-6; 9 bases agree with TRBD1. Germline loops: CDR1 SGHTA, CDR2 FQGTGA. V was clipped by 4 bases and J by 2 bases; unmatched bases: 6. There are 17 residues in the CDR3. The CDR3 DNA reads TGTGCCAGCAGCTCCCCCGGGACAGGGCCTGGGGCCAACGTCCTGACTTTC. Encoded protein: CASSSPGTGPGANVLTF.

V usage is TRBV27 and J usage is TRBJ1-5; TRBD1 agrees at 9 bases. The CDR3 contains 20 residues. CDR1 and CDR2 from the germline V gene are MNHEY and SMNVEV (reference sequence). V shed 3 bases and J 0 bases; nucleotides not matched to a gene: 15. The CDR3 DNA is TGTGCCAGCAGTTTCGACCGGGACAGGGAGAGGGTTTATAGCAATCAGCCCCAGCATTTT. Protein sequence: CASSFDRDRERVYSNQPQHF.

The V gene is TRBV5-8, the J gene TRBJ1-2; no definite D call. CDR3 length: 16 residues. V shed 1 base and J shed 4 bases, with 17 bases lying between them. CDR1 is SGHTS, CDR2 YDEGEE, per germline. CDR3 DNA sequence: TGTGCCAGCAGCTTGAGTTTTGAAGGGAGAGGCTATGGCTACACCTTC. It is translated as CASSLSFEGRGYGYTF.

This rearrangement joins TRBV7-3 to TRBJ2-1; D is possibly TRBD2 (6 bases). Trimming took off 2 bases at V and 8 bases at J, with 13 bases between the two ends. Germline CDR1 SGHTA, CDR2 FQGTGA. The CDR3 extends over 14 amino acids. CDR3 bases: TGTGCCAGCAGCTTAGGAGGGCTACGGGATGAGCAGTTCTTC. It encodes CASSLGGLRDEQFF.

The chain uses TRBV6-2 or TRBV6-3 and TRBJ2-7, with 11 bases matching TRBD1. This CDR3 is 14 amino acids long. V shed 2 bases, J shed 3 bases, and the junction held 0 bases outside the gene matches. Germline V lookup: CDR1 MNHEY, CDR2 SVGEGT. The CDR3 spells CASSYGTGGYEQYF. As DNA, the CDR3 is TGTGCCAGCAGTTACGGGACAGGGGGCTACGAGCAGTACTTC.

The gene calls are TRBV11-2 and TRBJ1-4, with D possibly being TRBD1 (6 bases). With 5 bases removed from V and 8 bases from J, the gap between germline ends came to 15 bases. The germline CDR1 and CDR2 sequences are SGHAT and FQNNGV. The CDR3 is made up of 14 amino acids. CDR3 in amino acids: CASSPTGLEEKLFF. CDR3 nucleotide sequence: TGTGCCAGCAGCCCCACAGGGCTGGAGGAAAAACTGTTTTTT.

Turning to this clone: Other DNA variants within this sample encode the same CDR3. The chain recombines TRBV6-1 with TRBJ2-7; TRBD1 agrees at 9 bases. With 3 bases clipped from V and 1 base from J, the junction kept 1 base outside the gene matches. The CDR3 length is 14 residues. Germline CDR1 MNHNS, CDR2 SASEGT. CDR3 amino acids: CASSETGGSYEQYV. CDR3 DNA sequence: TGTGCCAGCAGTGAGACAGGGGGATCCTACGAGCAGTACGTC.

This chain uses TRBV9 with TRBJ2-3; 8 nucleotides align to TRBD2. V was clipped by 1 base and J by 6 bases; unmatched bases: 7. The CDR3 loop spans 15 amino acids. Looked up from germline, CDR1 is SGDLS and CDR2 is YYNGEE. The CDR3 nucleotides read TGTGCCAGCAGCGTATCCAGCGGGGGAAGGGATACGCAGTATTTT. Encoded protein: CASSVSSGGRDTQYF.

This sequence joins TRBV11-1 and TRBJ1-4; weak D call: TRBD1 (5 bases). The CDR3 spans 14 residues. The V gene lost 2 bases and the J gene lost 8 bases, with 12 bases spanning the gap. Germline CDR1 reads SGHAT; CDR2 reads FQDESV (reference sequence). The CDR3 sequence is CASSLQGSSEKLFF. DNA for the CDR3: TGTGCCAGCAGCTTACAGGGTTCTTCGGAAAAACTGTTTTTT.

The chain couples TRBV18 to TRBJ1-6, with a tentative D call TRBD1 (5 bases). CDR1 is KGHSH and CDR2 is LQKENI in the germline V gene. V was clipped by 3 bases and J by 14 bases, with 23 bases between them. The CDR3 covers 16 residues. The CDR3 loop is CASSPGGLGVFVALHF. CDR3 DNA: TGTGCCAGCTCACCGGGGGGATTAGGGGTCTTCGTGGCCCTCCACTTT.

The chain links TRBV7-8 to TRBJ2-1, with D possibly TRBD2 on 6 matching bases. The germline gives CDR1 SGHVS, CDR2 FQNEAQ. V lost 2 bases, J lost 4 bases, and 15 bases lay in between. There are 16 residues in the CDR3. In DNA, the CDR3 is TGTGCCAGCAGCTTATTGCCTGCGGGGAAGTACAATGAGCAGTTCTTC. Residues: CASSLLPAGKYNEQFF. The whole variable domain, filled in from reference TRBV7-8 and TRBJ2-1, reads GAGVSQSPRYKVAKRGQDVALRCDPISGHVSLFWYQQALGQGPEFLTYFQNEAQLDKSGLPSDRFFAERPEGSVSTLKIQRTQQEDSAVYLCASSLLPAGKYNEQFFGPGTRLTVL.